These 23 T cell receptor beta chains were sequenced from one sample in a study of OX40 agonist ivuxolimab in advanced cancers. Sequenced by immunoSEQ multiplex PCR; TCRdb stores in-frame clones only, minus some. The sample yields over 50,000 clones, 85% to 95% seen once. Sequencing used CD4+ or CD8+ T cells sorted from blood, obtained in a trial of the OX40 agonist ivuxolimab. The receptors were sampled from an adult with an advanced solid tumor such as melanoma, head and neck, liver or kidney cancer.

This chain joins TRBV19 and TRBJ2-1, with no clear D. Trimming pared 5 bases from V and 0 bases from J, leaving 17 bases between. The CDR3 spans 17 residues. Germline V CDR1 and CDR2: LNHDA, SQIVND (reference sequence). The chain's CDR3 is CASSAYEGELSYNEQFF. The CDR3 DNA reads TGTGCCAGTAGTGCTTATGAAGGAGAGCTCTCCTACAATGAGCAGTTCTTC.

The rearrangement links TRBV29-1 to TRBJ1-2; D is unresolved. Germline V gives CDR1 SQVTM, CDR2 ANQGSEA. V lost 6 bases to trimming and J lost 0 bases, with 17 bases between them. The CDR3 consists of 15 residues. In DNA, the CDR3 is TGCAGCGTGGCCAACAGTGTGTCTCCTAACTATGGCTACACCTTC. It yields the protein CSVANSVSPNYGYTF.

The chain employs TRBV7-9 and TRBJ2-7, with a possible D match to TRBD1 (6 bases). Trimming removed 1 base at V and 5 bases at J, with 12 bases between. The CDR3 totals 14 residues. From germline, CDR1 is SEHNR and CDR2 FQNEAQ (reference sequence). The CDR3 DNA is TGTGCCAGCAGCTTAGGGGACATGGACCACGAGCAGTACTTC. It translates to CASSLGDMDHEQYF.

This chain connects TRBV7-3 to TRBJ2-1; 10 bases are a match to TRBD1. This CDR3 contains 15 residues. The V and J ends lost 5 bases and 7 bases, in that order; junction bases with no gene match: 8. Germline CDR1 reads SGHTA; CDR2 reads FQGTGA. In nucleotides, the CDR3 is TGTGCCAGCAGCGACTGGGACAGGGGTATAAATGAGCAGTTCTTC. This encodes CASSDWDRGINEQFF.

The chain employs TRBV6-6 and TRBJ1-1; the D gene is possibly TRBD1 (5 bases). V lost 0 bases and J 11 bases, leaving 16 bases between the germline ends. Germline values: CDR1 MNHNY, CDR2 SVGAGI (reference sequence). This CDR3 is 14 amino acids long. The CDR3 spells CASSYSTVYTKAFF. In DNA, the CDR3 is TGTGCCAGCAGTTACTCGACAGTTTATACTAAGGCTTTCTTT.

The chain has TRBV6-5 and TRBJ1-1; D not resolved. Germline CDR1 MNHEY, CDR2 SVGAGI. The V and J ends lost 5 bases and 2 bases respectively, with 9 bases between them. This CDR3 has 13 residues. The CDR3 DNA reads as TGTGCCAGCAGTCCCGGGCTAAACACTGAAGCTTTCTTT. Translating gives CASSPGLNTEAFF.

The V and J genes are TRBV5-1 and TRBJ2-1; D remains ambiguous. Germline loops: CDR1 SGHRS, CDR2 YFSETQ. This CDR3 has 16 residues. The V end lost 4 bases, the J end lost 7 bases, and 21 bases lay between the germline ends. The DNA for the CDR3 is TGCGCCAGCAGCCTCCTCCACCTCGAGACGATTAATGAGCAGTTCTTC. This sequence encodes CASSLLHLETINEQFF.

J is TRBJ2-1 and V is TRBV9; 9 bases are a match to TRBD2. CDR1 is SGDLS and CDR2 is YYNGEE in the germline V gene. The V segment lost 0 bases and the J segment 5 bases; nucleotides outside the gene matches: 3. The length of the CDR3 is 15 residues. CDR3: CASSVGSGSHNEQFF. The CDR3 coding sequence is TGTGCCAGCAGCGTAGGTAGCGGGAGCCACAATGAGCAGTTCTTC.

V and J are TRBV7-9 and TRBJ2-7, with D perhaps TRBD1 or TRBD2 (5 bases each). The CDR3 spans 13 residues. The V gene lost 6 bases and the J gene lost 3 bases, with 12 bases spanning the gap. From germline, CDR1 is SEHNR and CDR2 FQNEAQ (reference sequence). DNA of the CDR3: TGTGCCAGCAGACCGGGACCACTCTACGAGCAGTACTTC. This gives the protein CASRPGPLYEQYF. Filled out from reference TRBV7-9 and TRBJ2-7, the complete variable domain reads DTGVSQNPRHKITKRGQNVTFRCDPISEHNRLYWYRQTLGQGPEFLTYFQNEAQLEKSRLLSDRFSAERPKGSFSTLEIQRTEQGDSAMYLCASRPGPLYEQYFGPGTRLTVT.

This chain connects TRBV5-8 to TRBJ1-2; 7 bases are shared with TRBD1. Germline loops: CDR1 SGHTS, CDR2 YDEGEE. This CDR3 spans 13 amino acids. The V gene end was trimmed by 2 bases and the J gene end by 3 bases; junction bases not matched to a gene: 1. CDR3 protein: CASSLGTDYGYTF. CDR3 coding DNA: TGTGCCAGCAGCTTAGGGACAGACTATGGCTACACCTTC.

The chain recombines TRBV4-1 with TRBJ1-4; TRBD1 aligns across 7 bases. With V trimmed by 1 base and J by 8 bases, 13 bases remained unmatched. CDR3 size: 17 residues. Germline assignment: CDR1 MGHRA and CDR2 YSYEKL. This CDR3 reads CASSQAPGQILTEKLFF. The CDR3, as DNA: TGCGCCAGCAGCCAAGCGCCGGGACAGATCCTAACGGAAAAACTGTTTTTT.

The chain carries TRBV7-6 and TRBJ2-1, with D maybe TRBD2 (7 bases). V lost 0 bases to trimming and J lost 3 bases, with 12 bases between them. CDR1 is SGHVS and CDR2 is FNYEAQ in the germline V gene. There are 16 residues in the CDR3. The CDR3 nucleotides read TGTGCCAGCAGCTTAGCCCGGGGGGCAAACTACAATGAGCAGTTCTTC. This codes for CASSLARGANYNEQFF.

The rearrangement uses TRBV6-1 and TRBJ2-7, with a weak D call TRBD1 (6 bases). The germline CDR1 and CDR2 sequences are MNHNS and SASEGT. The CDR3 consists of 14 residues. Deletions cut 3 bases from V and 2 bases from J, with 11 bases between. CDR3 amino acids: CASSDLGHPYEQYF. In DNA, the CDR3 is TGTGCCAGCAGTGATTTGGGACATCCCTACGAGCAGTACTTC.

The genes are TRBV4-3 and TRBJ2-1; 9 nucleotides agree with TRBD2. This CDR3 comprises 17 residues. CDR1 is LGHNA and CDR2 is YSLEER in the germline V gene. J lost 3 bases, V lost 0 bases, and 6 bases had no gene match. CDR3 sequence reads: CASSQEEASGVYNEQFF. The DNA of the CDR3 is TGCGCCAGCAGCCAAGAAGAGGCTAGCGGGGTCTACAATGAGCAGTTCTTC.

This rearrangement joins TRBV27 to TRBJ1-1; no firm D call. The length of the CDR3 is 14 residues. Trimming cost V 7 bases and J 0 bases, with 12 bases left between them. CDR1 and CDR2 from the germline V gene are MNHEY and SMNVEV (reference sequence). CDR3 coding DNA: TGTGCCAGCAATGTAGTGGGTATGAACACTGAAGCTTTCTTT. This translates into CASNVVGMNTEAFF.

The chain uses TRBV5-1 and TRBJ2-7, with 7 bases identical to TRBD1. J lost 0 bases, V lost 6 bases, and 9 bases had no gene match. Germline V lookup: CDR1 SGHRS, CDR2 YFSETQ. This CDR3 has 15 amino acids. The chain's CDR3 is CASTKEAGGSYEQYF. Written as DNA, the CDR3 is TGCGCCAGCACCAAGGAGGCAGGGGGCTCCTACGAGCAGTACTTC. The full variable domain, completed using reference TRBV5-1 and TRBJ2-7, is KAGVTQTPRYLIKTRGQQVTLSCSPISGHRSVSWYQQTPGQGLQFLFEYFSETQRNKGNFPGRFSGRQFSNSRSEMNVSTLELGDSALYLCASTKEAGGSYEQYFGPGTRLTVT.

The V gene is TRBV27, the J gene TRBJ1-2; 7 nucleotides match TRBD1. CDR1 and CDR2 from the germline V gene are MNHEY and SMNVEV (reference sequence). With 6 bases clipped from V and 5 bases from J, the junction kept 6 bases outside the gene matches. The length of the CDR3 is 13 residues. The CDR3 coding sequence is TGTGCCAGCAGCCTGGGACAGACTTATGGCTACACCTTC. Amino acids: CASSLGQTYGYTF.

This chain uses TRBV6-5 with TRBJ2-1, with D uncertain. CDR3 length equals 13 residues. CDR1 is MNHEY and CDR2 is SVGAGI in the germline V gene. V was clipped by 0 bases and J by 4 bases, with 4 bases between them. In DNA form, the CDR3 reads TGTGCCAGCAGTTACTCCCTGTACAATGAGCAGTTCTTC. As protein: CASSYSLYNEQFF.

This clone showed up just once. J is TRBJ2-3 and V is TRBV27; no reliable D call. This CDR3 spans 14 amino acids. In germline, CDR1 is MNHEY, CDR2 SMNVEV (reference sequence). V lost 8 bases and J lost 0, with 12 bases in between. CDR3 residues: CASAQASSTDTQYF. CDR3 nucleotides: TGTGCCAGCGCTCAAGCTTCTAGCACAGATACGCAGTATTTT.

This chain uses TRBV4-1 with TRBJ2-5, with D possibly being TRBD2 (5 bases). The CDR3 has 15 amino acids. V lost 1 base and J 2 bases, leaving 11 bases between the germline ends. The germline V gene has CDR1 MGHRA and CDR2 YSYEKL. CDR3 nucleotides: TGCGCCAGCAGCCAAGGACCGGGGTTACAAGAGACCCAGTACTTC. It codes for CASSQGPGLQETQYF.

The chain employs TRBV21-1 and TRBJ2-7; the table's D call TRBD1 went unverified against the DNA. TRBV21-1 is a pseudogene locus. The CDR3 is 18 amino acids. DNA of the CDR3: TGTGCCAGCAGCAAAAACTTGACCCCCGGGACAGGAGCCTACGAGCAGTACTTC. Protein product: CASSKNLTPGTGAYEQYF.

This chain uses TRBV29-1 with TRBJ2-1; D call uncertain. Germline-derived CDR1 and CDR2 are SQVTM and ANQGSEA. Trimming removed 1 base at V and 7 bases at J, with 2 bases between. This CDR3 is built from 10 residues. The CDR3 here is CSVEANEQFF. The CDR3 coding sequence is TGCAGCGTTGAAGCAAATGAGCAGTTCTTC.

This clone has just one count. The V gene is TRBV18, the J gene TRBJ2-7, with 14 bases that match TRBD2. The germline V gene encodes CDR1 KGHSH and CDR2 LQKENI. Trimming took 4 bases from V and 6 from J; bases not matched to a gene: 8. The CDR3 has 16 amino acids. The CDR3 coding sequence is TGTGCCAGCTCACTAGGGACTAGCGGGAGATATGTCGAGCAGTACTTC. Encoded protein: CASSLGTSGRYVEQYF.